This TCR beta chain was sequenced in a study of T cell repertoires in cytomegalovirus infection (dated by TCRdb to about 2019). Regarding the complete study: The HLA type of each donor mattered for the analysis, because public TCR beta signatures pointed to carriage of CMV infection along with the matching HLA type. The paper as a whole reports these results and caveats: In both this cohort and an independent roughly 350-donor cohort, the cumulative frequency of public TCR beta family members distinguished carriers of CMV infection plus the relevant HLA type. In the ex vivo response, HLA-C-restricted CMV-specific TCR beta clonotypes were dominant, and in two of eight donors the single most frequent clonotype came from this HLA-C-restricted group.

As concerns this clonotype: This clone's antigen is unknown. Per-base quality was not reported, and no clone a single base away is much larger than it.

The instrument given in TCRdb is Illumina HiSeq 1500. The raw public data were reprocessed by TCRdb itself: fastp quality trimming at Q25, MiXCR clonotype calling, in-frame beta chains only. CDR3 protein sequences are deduplicated, and each keeps its most common genes and DNA. The sample table holds around 330,000 distinct CDR3 sequences, of which 17% were seen once. The ten largest clones add up to around 11% of the sample. The CDR3 sequence holds 12 residues, the cysteine and phenylalanine included. Only the CDR3 DNA is retained, 36 bases long and in frame from the first base. Trimming costs V 5 bases and J 15 bases, and their ends lie 14 bases apart.

The TCR originated in a human donor in good health (CMV status not recorded). Some clones in this sample may be carry-over from other donors' samples. The chain is made from TRBV12-3 or TRBV12-4 and TRBJ1-6; there is no confident call for the D gene. What was sequenced was PBMCs. The bases are TGTGCCAGCAGTCTCTCCACTGGTAACCTCCACTTT. This translates into CASSLSTGNLHF.